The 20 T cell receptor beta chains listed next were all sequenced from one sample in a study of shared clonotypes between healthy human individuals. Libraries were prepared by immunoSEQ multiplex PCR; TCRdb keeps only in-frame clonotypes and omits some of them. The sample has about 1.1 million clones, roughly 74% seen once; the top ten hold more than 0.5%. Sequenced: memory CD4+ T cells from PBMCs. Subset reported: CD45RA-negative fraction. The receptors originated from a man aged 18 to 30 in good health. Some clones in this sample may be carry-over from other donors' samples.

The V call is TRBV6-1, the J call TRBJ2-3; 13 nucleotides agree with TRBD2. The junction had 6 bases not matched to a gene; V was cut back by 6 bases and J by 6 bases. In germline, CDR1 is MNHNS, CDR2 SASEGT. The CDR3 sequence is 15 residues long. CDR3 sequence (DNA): TGTGCCAGCAGCCTAGGACTAGCGGGAGTGGATACGCAGTATTTT. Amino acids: CASSLGLAGVDTQYF.

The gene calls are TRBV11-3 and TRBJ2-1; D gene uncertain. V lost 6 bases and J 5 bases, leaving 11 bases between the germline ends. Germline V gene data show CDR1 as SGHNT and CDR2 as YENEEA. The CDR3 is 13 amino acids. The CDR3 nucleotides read TGTGCCAGCAGTTGGAGCTTAAACAATGAGCAGTTCTTC. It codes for CASSWSLNNEQFF.

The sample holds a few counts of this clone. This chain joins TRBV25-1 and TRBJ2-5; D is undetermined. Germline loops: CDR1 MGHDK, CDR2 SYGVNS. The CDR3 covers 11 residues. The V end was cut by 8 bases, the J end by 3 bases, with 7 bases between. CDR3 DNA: TGTGCCAGCTCGGCGAAAGAGACCCAGTACTTC. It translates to CASSAKETQYF. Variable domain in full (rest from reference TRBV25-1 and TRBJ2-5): EADIYQTPRYLVIGTGKKITLECSQTMGHDKMYWYQQDPGMELHLIHYSYGVNSTEKGDLSSESTVSRIRTEHFPLTLESARPSHTSQYLCASSAKETQYFGPGTRLLVL.

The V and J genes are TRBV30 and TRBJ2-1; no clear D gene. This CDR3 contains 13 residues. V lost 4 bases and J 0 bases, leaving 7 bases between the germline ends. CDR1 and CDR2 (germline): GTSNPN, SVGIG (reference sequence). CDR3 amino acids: CAWTRHSYNEQFF. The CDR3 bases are TGTGCCTGGACTAGACACTCCTACAATGAGCAGTTCTTC.

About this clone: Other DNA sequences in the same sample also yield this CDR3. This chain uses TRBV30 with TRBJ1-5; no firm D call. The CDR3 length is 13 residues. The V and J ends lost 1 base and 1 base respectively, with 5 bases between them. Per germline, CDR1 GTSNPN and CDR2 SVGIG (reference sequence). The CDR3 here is CAWSDSSNQPQHF. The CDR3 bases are TGTGCCTGGAGTGATTCGAGCAATCAGCCCCAGCATTTT.

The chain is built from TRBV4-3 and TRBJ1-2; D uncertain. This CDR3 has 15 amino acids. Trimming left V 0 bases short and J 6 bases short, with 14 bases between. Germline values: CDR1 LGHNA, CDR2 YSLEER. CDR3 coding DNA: TGCGCCAGCAGCCAAGAGCTGGGGAGCTTGGATGGCTACACCTTC. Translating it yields CASSQELGSLDGYTF.

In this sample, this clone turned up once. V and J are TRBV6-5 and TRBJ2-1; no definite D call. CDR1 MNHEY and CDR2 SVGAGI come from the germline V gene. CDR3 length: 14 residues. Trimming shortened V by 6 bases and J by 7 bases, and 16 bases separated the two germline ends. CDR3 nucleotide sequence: TGTGCCAGCAGATCGCGTCCGGACGTGAATGAGCAGTTCTTC. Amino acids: CASRSRPDVNEQFF.

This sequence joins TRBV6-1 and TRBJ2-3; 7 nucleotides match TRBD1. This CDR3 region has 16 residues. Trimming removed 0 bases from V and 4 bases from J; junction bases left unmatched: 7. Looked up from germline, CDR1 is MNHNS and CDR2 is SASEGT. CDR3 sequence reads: CASSEALLQGSDTQYF. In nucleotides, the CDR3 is TGTGCCAGCAGTGAAGCGCTTCTACAGGGGTCAGATACGCAGTATTTT.

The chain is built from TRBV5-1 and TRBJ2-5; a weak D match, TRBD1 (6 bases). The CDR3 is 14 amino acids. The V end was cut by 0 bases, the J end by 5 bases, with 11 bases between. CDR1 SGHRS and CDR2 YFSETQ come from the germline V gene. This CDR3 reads CASSLDSRGETQYF. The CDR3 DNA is TGCGCCAGCAGCTTGGACTCGAGGGGGGAGACCCAGTACTTC.

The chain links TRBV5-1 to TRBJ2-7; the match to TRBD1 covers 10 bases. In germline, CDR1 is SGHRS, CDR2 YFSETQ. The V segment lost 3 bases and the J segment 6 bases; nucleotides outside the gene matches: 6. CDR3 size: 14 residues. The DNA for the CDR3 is TGCGCCAGCAGCTCGTCCCGGGACAGGGGCGAGCAGTACTTC. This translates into CASSSSRDRGEQYF.

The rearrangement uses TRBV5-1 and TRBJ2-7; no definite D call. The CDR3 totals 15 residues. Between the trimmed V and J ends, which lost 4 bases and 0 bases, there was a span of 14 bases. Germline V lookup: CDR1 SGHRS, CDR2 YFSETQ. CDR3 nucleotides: TGCGCCAGCAGCCCCCCACGGGCAGGCTCCTACGAGCAGTACTTC. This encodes CASSPPRAGSYEQYF.

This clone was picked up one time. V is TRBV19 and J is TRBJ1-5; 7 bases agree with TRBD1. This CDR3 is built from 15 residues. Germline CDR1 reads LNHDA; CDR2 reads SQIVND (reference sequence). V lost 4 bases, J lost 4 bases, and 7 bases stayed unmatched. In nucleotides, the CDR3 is TGTGCCAGTAGTACTTGGCCAGGGGGGAATCAGCCCCAGCATTTT. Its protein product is CASSTWPGGNQPQHF.

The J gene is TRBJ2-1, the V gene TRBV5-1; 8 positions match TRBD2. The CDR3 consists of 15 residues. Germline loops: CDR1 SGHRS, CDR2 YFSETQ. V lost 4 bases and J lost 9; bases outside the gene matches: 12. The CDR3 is CASSPGVAGYGEQFF. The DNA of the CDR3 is TGCGCCAGCAGCCCGGGGGTAGCGGGATACGGTGAGCAGTTCTTC.

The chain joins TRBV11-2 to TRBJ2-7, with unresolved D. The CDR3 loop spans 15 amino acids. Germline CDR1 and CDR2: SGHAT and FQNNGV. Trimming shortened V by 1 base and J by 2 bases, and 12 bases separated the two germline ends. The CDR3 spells CASSLGLGLAYEQYF. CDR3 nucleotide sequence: TGTGCCAGCAGCTTAGGTCTCGGTTTAGCCTACGAGCAGTACTTC.

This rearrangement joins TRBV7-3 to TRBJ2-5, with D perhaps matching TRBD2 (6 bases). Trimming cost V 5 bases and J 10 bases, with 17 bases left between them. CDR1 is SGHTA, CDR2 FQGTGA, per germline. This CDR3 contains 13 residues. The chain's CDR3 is CASSLRGGIVQYF. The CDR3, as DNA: TGTGCCAGCAGCCTCCGTGGAGGGATCGTCCAGTACTTC.

The CDR3 sequence: CASRPGTSGTDTQYF. The CDR3 nucleotides read TGTGCCAGCAGACCAGGGACTAGCGGCACAGATACGCAGTATTTT. The chain links TRBV6-5 to TRBJ2-3; TRBD2 aligns across 10 bases. Germline V lookup: CDR1 MNHEY, CDR2 SVGAGI. V lost 6 bases to trimming and J lost 1 base; unmatched junction nucleotides: 4. CDR3 length: 15 amino acids.

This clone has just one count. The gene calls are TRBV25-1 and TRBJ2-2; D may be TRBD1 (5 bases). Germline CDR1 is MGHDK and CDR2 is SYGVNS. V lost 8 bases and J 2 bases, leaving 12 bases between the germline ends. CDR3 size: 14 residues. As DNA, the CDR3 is TGTGCCAGCCATTCAGACAGAAACACCGGGGAGCTGTTTTTT. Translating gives CASHSDRNTGELFF.

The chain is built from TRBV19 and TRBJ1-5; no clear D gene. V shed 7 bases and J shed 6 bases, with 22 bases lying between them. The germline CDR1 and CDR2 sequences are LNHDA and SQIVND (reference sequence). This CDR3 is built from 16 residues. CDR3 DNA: TGTGCCAGTACGGACCGCCCTACCACGGTCGGTCAGCCCCAGCATTTT. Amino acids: CASTDRPTTVGQPQHF.

CDR3 nucleotides: TGCGCCAGCAGCTGGGACAGGGAAGAGACCCAGTACTTC. Residues: CASSWDREETQYF. The rearrangement joins TRBV5-1 to TRBJ2-5; 9 bases fit TRBD1. Trimming removed 3 bases from V and 3 bases from J; junction bases left unmatched: 0. The V gene's germline CDR1 is SGHRS and CDR2 YFSETQ. This CDR3 contains 13 residues.

CDR3 nucleotides: TGTGCCAGCAGCTTAGCGAAGAACAGGTGGAACACTGAAGCTTTCTTT. This gives the protein CASSLAKNRWNTEAFF. V and J are TRBV7-2 and TRBJ1-1; D is possibly TRBD1 (5 bases). The CDR3 has 16 amino acids. Trimming stripped 0 bases from V and 1 base from J, with 12 bases between. Germline V lookup: CDR1 SGHTA, CDR2 FQGNSA. The whole variable domain, remainder taken from reference TRBV7-2 and TRBJ1-1, is GAGVSQSPSNKVTEKGKDVELRCDPISGHTALYWYRQSLGQGLEFLIYFQGNSAPDKSGLPSDRFSAERTGGSVSTLTIQRTQQEDSAVYLCASSLAKNRWNTEAFFGQGTRLTVV.